Each of the 3 T cell receptor beta chains below was sequenced from the same sample in a study of identical twins. MiXCR, run by TCRdb on the 5' RACE reads, gives a single entry per CDR3 protein. In the table there are fewer than 500,000 distinct CDR3 sequences, approximately 24% of which are singletons. The sample was also linked to a second study, of T cells expressing NK-cell markers.

Sequencing was carried out using CD4+ T cells sorted from blood. The receptors shown here come from a woman aged 18-30 years in good health.

Many counts were recorded for this clonotype. This chain joins TRBV7-2 and TRBJ2-1; a weak D match, TRBD2 (5 bases). Germline V lookup: CDR1 SGHTA, CDR2 FQGNSA. CDR3 length: 15 residues. The V end was cut by 1 base, the J end by 2 bases, with 9 bases between. The CDR3 reads CASSLGTGPYNEQFF. For the CDR3, the DNA is TGTGCCAGCAGCTTAGGGACTGGTCCCTACAATGAGCAGTTCTTC. Full variable domain (outside the CDR3, taken from reference TRBV7-2 and TRBJ2-1): GAGVSQSPSNKVTEKGKDVELRCDPISGHTALYWYRQSLGQGLEFLIYFQGNSAPDKSGLPSDRFSAERTGGSVSTLTIQRTQQEDSAVYLCASSLGTGPYNEQFFGPGTRLTVL.

This clonotype has a handful of counts. This rearrangement joins TRBV12-3 or TRBV12-4 to TRBJ2-3; D might be TRBD1 (6 bases). Deletions cut 3 bases from V and 2 bases from J, with 12 bases between. This CDR3 is 15 amino acids long. The CDR3 bases are TGTGCCAGCAGTTTTCAGGGGCCATACACAGATACGCAGTATTTT. This encodes CASSFQGPYTDTQYF.

The chain employs TRBV5-1 and TRBJ2-1; 9 positions agree with TRBD2. Germline V lookup: CDR1 SGHRS, CDR2 YFSETQ. V gave up 7 bases and J gave up 7 bases; unmatched junction bases: 12. This CDR3 comprises 15 residues. The chain's CDR3 is CASEPGGGVPNEQFF. The CDR3 region has the DNA TGCGCCAGCGAGCCCGGCGGGGGGGTTCCGAATGAGCAGTTCTTC.